The subject of this entry is one T cell receptor (beta chain). These data are taken from a study of blood T cell repertoires in COVID-19. Germline assignment: CDR1 LNHDA and CDR2 SQIVND (reference sequence). The CDR3 runs to 13 residues. Unmatched junction bases numbered 4, after V lost 7 bases and J lost 4 bases. The table came from immunoSEQ multiplex PCR; TCRdb's copy has only in-frame clones and leaves some out. The sample shows a few hundred thousand clones, around 87% of them seen only once. The chain uses TRBV19 and TRBJ2-7; 10 nucleotides agree with TRBD2. This receptor was taken from a man younger than 35 who had recovered from COVID-19. Sequencing input: PBMCs or T cells enriched from blood (not recorded which). CDR3 DNA: TGTGCCAGTACAGCGGGAGGGGGGTACGAGCAGTACTTC. Its protein is CASTAGGGYEQYF.